The entry below describes one T cell receptor beta chain. What it binds is not known. Treatment: oral pan-JAK inhibitor, 5-10 mg twice daily. Those with alopecia areata gave lesional scalp punch biopsies and peripheral blood. This specimen comes from a study of CD8+ T cells in alopecia areata. About the study: Each of the treated patients was given oral tofacitinib, 5 to 10 mg twice daily, for moderate-to-severe alopecia areata.

Study conclusions and caveats: In scalp and blood, many expanded lesional clones persisted during tofacitinib.

This CDR3 contains 13 residues. V was trimmed by 6 bases and J by 1 base, leaving 6 bases between them. In germline, CDR1 is SNHLY, CDR2 FYNNEI. cDNA reverse transcribed from extracted RNA served as the sequencing template. Sequencing was performed with immunoSEQ multiplex PCR; in TCRdb, only in-frame clones are kept and a portion is missing. The table records a few hundred thousand clones, around three fifths of them present only once. The chain has TRBV2 and TRBJ2-2, with a weak D call TRBD1 (5 bases). The sample in question was CD4+ T cells sorted from blood, obtained at week 4, from a patient treated with tofacitinib. This sequence was found in a human donor with alopecia areata. CDR3 coding DNA: TGTGCCAGCAGGGGGCAGAACACCGGGGAGCTGTTTTTT. Translated: CASRGQNTGELFF.